Listed here are 27 T cell receptor beta chains from one sample, sequenced in a study of blood T cells in healthy people across ages. The use of a sample-barcoded 5' primer and a J-beta primer mix characterized a second PCR of roughly 6 to 11 cycles. TCRdb itself ran the 5' RACE reads through MiXCR, one entry per CDR3 protein. Of 800,000 to 950,000 distinct CDR3 sequences listed, around 29% are singletons. A further study also used this sample, focusing on T cells of mothers and their children.

Source material: blood. These receptors originate from a woman in her thirties or forties in good health.

Only a few counts were recorded for this clonotype. The chain is built from TRBV12-3 or TRBV12-4 and TRBJ1-1; unclear D gene. V was clipped by 3 bases and J by 0 bases, with 8 bases between them. This CDR3 spans 14 amino acids. The CDR3 sequence: CASSFSTVNTEAFF. In nucleotides, the CDR3 is TGTGCCAGCAGTTTTTCCACGGTGAACACTGAAGCTTTCTTT.

This clonotype was seen only a few times. The rearrangement uses TRBV27 and TRBJ1-1, with D unclear. Germline V gene lookup returns CDR1 MNHEY and CDR2 SMNVEV (reference sequence). The CDR3 runs 12 residues. V was clipped by 4 bases and J by 5 bases, with 8 bases between them. The CDR3 DNA follows: TGTGCCAGCAGTTCAGTTGGGACTGAAGCTTTCTTT. It is translated as CASSSVGTEAFF.

This clonotype was seen at least ten times. The chain links TRBV6-2 or TRBV6-3 to TRBJ2-5; no firm D call. This CDR3 contains 13 residues. Germline lookup yields CDR1 MNHEY and CDR2 SVGEGT. The V gene lost 2 bases and the J gene lost 0 bases, with 4 bases spanning the gap. Written as DNA, the CDR3 is TGTGCCAGCAGTTACCCGGACCAAGAGACCCAGTACTTC. Encoded protein: CASSYPDQETQYF.

This clonotype was detected ten times or more. The chain joins TRBV7-2 to TRBJ2-4, with 9 bases that match TRBD1. Germline V gene data show CDR1 as SGHTA and CDR2 as FQGNSA. V lost 5 bases, J lost 12 bases, and 2 bases stayed unmatched. There are 11 residues in the CDR3. CDR3 in DNA: TGTGCCAGCAGCCAGGGACAGGGTCAGTACTTC. Translated, it gives CASSQGQGQYF.

The chain joins TRBV7-9 to TRBJ2-7, with D possibly matching TRBD2 (6 bases). With 5 bases removed from V and 3 bases from J, the gap between germline ends came to 17 bases. Germline V lookup: CDR1 SEHNR, CDR2 FQNEAQ (reference sequence). The CDR3 spans 15 residues. CDR3 nucleotides: TGTGCCAGCAGCCCGCCGGTTGGGGGGATCTACGAGCAGTACTTC. As protein: CASSPPVGGIYEQYF.

The V and J genes are TRBV4-3 and TRBJ2-1; the match to TRBD2 covers 9 bases. There are 14 residues in the CDR3. The germline V gene has CDR1 LGHNA and CDR2 YSLEER. The ends lost 0 bases at V and 10 bases at J; junction bases unmatched: 4. The CDR3 nucleotides read TGCGCCAGCAGCCAAGATCGCGGGGGGGAGGAGCAGTTCTTC. This codes for CASSQDRGGEEQFF.

The genes are TRBV7-3 and TRBJ2-2, with 10 bases aligning to TRBD1. The CDR3 extends over 16 amino acids. The germline V gene encodes CDR1 SGHTA and CDR2 FQGTGA. The V gene end was trimmed by 5 bases and the J gene end by 5 bases; junction bases not matched to a gene: 8. This CDR3 is CASSPRTGGKTGELFF. In nucleotides, the CDR3 is TGTGCCAGCAGCCCCCGGACAGGGGGTAAGACCGGGGAGCTGTTTTTT.

The V call is TRBV7-2, the J call TRBJ2-7, with 8 bases fitting TRBD2. The CDR3 extends over 15 amino acids. Germline V gene sequence: CDR1 SGHTA, CDR2 FQGNSA. V was pared by 5 bases and J by 1 base, with 7 bases of the junction left unmatched. CDR3 in amino acids: CASSPRGGNSYEQYF. The CDR3 DNA sequence: TGTGCCAGCAGCCCCCGGGGGGGCAATTCCTACGAGCAGTACTTC.

On this clonotype itself: A single base separates this from a much larger clone, so it may be a read error. The CDR3 sequence is CASSYAGQMIGNIQYF. CDR3 coding DNA: TGTGCCAGCAGCTACGCGGGACAGATGATCGGAAACATTCAGTACTTC. The chain carries TRBV5-6 and TRBJ2-4; tentatively, D is TRBD1 (7 bases). This CDR3 has 16 amino acids. Germline V gene data show CDR1 as SGHDT and CDR2 as YYEEEE. With 3 bases removed from V and 6 bases from J, the gap between germline ends came to 19 bases.

This clonotype has ten or more counts. The J gene is TRBJ2-5, the V gene TRBV5-1; no clear D gene. The CDR3 consists of 14 residues. From germline, CDR1 is SGHRS and CDR2 YFSETQ. V was clipped by 4 bases and J by 3 bases, with 13 bases between them. The CDR3 region is CASSLPGFKETQYF. CDR3 coding DNA: TGCGCCAGCAGCCTGCCGGGCTTCAAAGAGACCCAGTACTTC.

In regard to this clonotype: One end of the junction fails to match germline, which may point to a read error. The rearrangement joins TRBV20-1 to TRBJ2-1; no clear D gene. The CDR3 consists of 14 residues. The germline V gene encodes CDR1 DFQATT and CDR2 SNEGSKA (reference sequence). The CDR3 is CSAPETYSYDEQFF. The CDR3 DNA reads TGCAGTGCTCCTGAGACTTACTCCTACGATGAGCAGTTCTTC.

The sample holds one count of this clonotype. One end of the junction fails to match germline, which may point to a read error. The chain is built from TRBV7-2 and TRBJ1-1, with D uncertain. The CDR3 sequence is 13 residues long. The germline CDR1 and CDR2 sequences are SGHTA and FQGNSA. The CDR3 region has the DNA TGTGTCAGCAGCGCCAAGGGGAACACTGAAGCTTTCTTT. Encoded protein: CVSSAKGNTEAFF.

Ten or more counts support this clonotype. The chain uses TRBV4-2 and TRBJ2-1, with 8 bases aligning to TRBD1. CDR3 length: 18 residues. CDR1 LGHNA and CDR2 YNFKEQ come from the germline V gene. V lost 2 bases and J lost 13; bases outside the gene matches: 22. CDR3 nucleotide sequence: TGTGCCAGCAGCCAATCGTTTCGGGCAGGGGGCGCGGTGATAGGACAGTTCTTC. This sequence encodes CASSQSFRAGGAVIGQFF.

This clonotype was counted a few times. The rearrangement joins TRBV2 to TRBJ2-1, with a possible D match to TRBD2 (5 bases). The CDR3 length is 15 residues. Trimming stripped 5 bases from V and 6 bases from J, with 17 bases between. Germline V CDR1 and CDR2: SNHLY, FYNNEI. CDR3 bases: TGTGCCAGCAGTAGACAAGGGATTGGGAGCAATGAGCAGTTCTTC. Its protein product is CASSRQGIGSNEQFF.

This clonotype was recorded many times. V gene TRBV7-2 combines with J gene TRBJ1-5, with 10 bases identical to TRBD1. Germline-derived CDR1 and CDR2 are SGHTA and FQGNSA. CDR3 length equals 15 residues. The V segment lost 4 bases and the J segment 5 bases; nucleotides outside the gene matches: 5. CDR3 nucleotides: TGTGCCAGCAGCTCCGACAGGGGGCCTTATCAGCCCCAGCATTTT. Encoded protein: CASSSDRGPYQPQHF.

On this clonotype itself: With a much larger clone just one base away, this may be a read error. The chain recombines TRBV7-2 with TRBJ2-7, with D unclear. The germline CDR1 and CDR2 sequences are SGHTA and FQGNSA. CDR3 length: 12 amino acids. CDR3 protein: CASRFPGGEQCF. The DNA for the CDR3 is TGTGCCAGCCGATTCCCAGGCGGCGAGCAGTGCTTC.

As to this clonotype: A read error may be the cause here, since a much bigger clone is one base away. V gene TRBV29-1 combines with J gene TRBJ1-2, with 8 bases lining up with TRBD1. Germline-derived CDR1 and CDR2 are SQVTM and ANQGSEA. With 7 bases clipped from V and 7 bases from J, the junction kept 8 bases outside the gene matches. The CDR3 is 12 residues long. The CDR3: CSAFRGRGGYTF. As DNA, the CDR3 is TGCAGCGCCTTCAGGGGGCGGGGTGGCTACACCTTC.

As regards this clonotype: A read error may explain this, as a much larger clone is one base away. The chain joins TRBV12-3 or TRBV12-4 to TRBJ2-7; possibly TRBD2 for D (5 bases). V was clipped by 4 bases and J by 1 base, with 11 bases between them. The CDR3 runs 14 residues. The CDR3 here is CASSCYRESYEQYF. The CDR3 DNA is TGTGCCAGCAGTTGTTATCGGGAATCCTACGAGCAGTACTTC.

The chain is built from TRBV19 and TRBJ2-7, with TRBD1 matching over 12 bases. Germline V gene data show CDR1 as LNHDA and CDR2 as SQIVND (reference sequence). Trimming at V came to 3 bases and at J to 3 bases, leaving 3 bases not matched to a gene. This CDR3 is built from 15 residues. In DNA, the CDR3 is TGTGCCAGTAGTATCGGGACAGGGGGCTTCTACGAGCAGTACTTC. This codes for CASSIGTGGFYEQYF. Full variable domain (outside the CDR3, taken from reference TRBV19 and TRBJ2-7): DGGITQSPKYLFRKEGQNVTLSCEQNLNHDAMYWYRQDPGQGLRLIYYSQIVNDFQKGDIAEGYSVSREKKESFPLTVTSAQKNPTAFYLCASSIGTGGFYEQYFGPGTRLTVT.

This clonotype showed up just a few times. The chain uses TRBV20-1 and TRBJ1-5; tentatively, D is TRBD1 (6 bases). Germline CDR1 is DFQATT and CDR2 is SNEGSKA (reference sequence). The CDR3 is 14 residues long. V was pared by 2 bases and J by 3 bases, with 11 bases between. The CDR3 DNA follows: TGCAGTGCTAGAATCAGGGACAACAATCAGCCCCAGCATTTT. Amino acids: CSARIRDNNQPQHF.

About this clonotype itself: Compared with germline, one end of the junction differs, possibly owing to a read error. The genes are TRBV6-6 and TRBJ1-5; D gene uncertain. CDR1 and CDR2 (germline): MNHNY, SVGAGI (reference sequence). The CDR3 spans 14 residues. CDR3 region: CASSRVGSDQPQHF. CDR3 DNA: TGTGCCAGCAGTAGAGTGGGTAGCGATCAGCCCCAGCATTTT.

The V gene is TRBV28, the J gene TRBJ2-3, with TRBD2 matching over 7 bases. Germline CDR1 MDHEN, CDR2 SYDVKM. The V gene end was trimmed by 10 bases and the J gene end by 7 bases; junction bases not matched to a gene: 17. The CDR3 covers 15 residues. DNA for the CDR3: TGTGCCACCGGGGGATACGGGGGGTCTCTAAATACGCAGTATTTT. As protein: CATGGYGGSLNTQYF.

The chain recombines TRBV29-1 with TRBJ1-5, with D possibly being TRBD1 (6 bases). The V gene lost 6 bases and the J gene lost 6 bases, with 18 bases spanning the gap. The CDR3 covers 14 residues. CDR1 is SQVTM, CDR2 ANQGSEA, per germline. The CDR3 DNA follows: TGCAGCGTCGCGACAGGTACTGGGCGTCAGCCCCAGCATTTT. This translates into CSVATGTGRQPQHF.

This clonotype was detected many times. V and J are TRBV12-3 or TRBV12-4 and TRBJ1-1; D is uncertain. Deletions cut 3 bases from V and 4 bases from J, with 9 bases between. There are 13 residues in the CDR3. The CDR3 is CASSFSSGTEAFF. The DNA of the CDR3 is TGTGCCAGCAGTTTCTCATCGGGCACTGAAGCTTTCTTT.

There are a few counts of this clonotype. The V call is TRBV7-9, the J call TRBJ1-2; 8 bases match TRBD1. Per germline, CDR1 SEHNR and CDR2 FQNEAQ (reference sequence). This CDR3 is 14 amino acids long. V was clipped by 6 bases and J by 6 bases; unmatched bases: 9. The CDR3 sequence is CASRPDRAYDGYTF. The DNA for the CDR3 is TGTGCCAGCAGGCCGGACAGGGCGTACGATGGCTACACCTTC. Filled out from reference TRBV7-9 and TRBJ1-2, the complete variable domain reads DTGVSQNPRHKITKRGQNVTFRCDPISEHNRLYWYRQTLGQGPEFLTYFQNEAQLEKSRLLSDRFSAERPKGSFSTLEIQRTEQGDSAMYLCASRPDRAYDGYTFGSGTRLTVV.

This clonotype was detected a few times. V is TRBV12-3 or TRBV12-4 and J is TRBJ2-1; D call uncertain. The CDR3 has 13 amino acids. Trimming pared 7 bases from V and 6 bases from J, leaving 13 bases between. The CDR3 reads CASKDLRTNEQFF. CDR3 coding DNA: TGTGCCAGCAAGGACCTCCGAACCAATGAGCAGTTCTTC.

Concerning this clonotype itself: A much larger clone lies a single base off, so this may be a read error. The chain joins TRBV7-2 to TRBJ2-7; no firm D call. This CDR3 region has 13 residues. Germline V lookup: CDR1 SGHTA, CDR2 FQGNSA. V was clipped by 1 base and J by 3 bases, with 7 bases between them. DNA for the CDR3: TGTGCCAGCAGCTTAGACGGATGCTACGAGCAGTACTTC. Encoded protein: CASSLDGCYEQYF.